Shown below are 31 T cell receptor beta chains from a single sample sequenced in a study of tissue T cells after allogeneic stem cell transplantation. As to time point: mouse harvest day 14 after allogeneic transplant. Mouse grafts combined 10^7 T-cell-depleted bone marrow cells with 10^6 splenic CD5+ T cells. Here immunoSEQ multiplex PCR was the method, and the copy in TCRdb shows in-frame clones only, minus some. Of 3,500 or so clones in the sample, roughly half are singletons; the top ten hold more than 15%. Sequences were obtained from gut tissue. The receptors shown here come from a female BALB/c mouse given C57BL/6 T cells with graft-versus-host disease after an allogeneic hematopoietic cell transplant.

Comment on this clone: The genes are named according to mouse. The sequence runs out 1 residue before the end of the CDR3; the remainder is reconstructed from the germline J gene. This chain joins TRBV1 and TRBJ2-2; 7 positions match TRBD1. J was trimmed by 0 bases and V by 1 base; bases with no gene match: 2. Germline V gene lookup returns CDR1 NSQYPW and CDR2 LRSPGD (reference sequence). The CDR3 loop spans 16 amino acids. The covered CDR3 bases are TGCACCTGCAGTGCAGGAGGGACAGCAAACACCGGGCAGCTCTAC. It codes for CTCSAGGTANTGQLY. The full CDR3 reads CTCSAGGTANTGQLYF.

This clone was seen only a few times. All gene names here are mouse names. The CDR3 is cut off 1 residue early in the read; its end comes from the germline J gene. The chain links TRBV26 to TRBJ2-7; tentative D call: TRBD2 (6 bases). Trimming pared 3 bases from V and 1 base from J, leaving 7 bases between. CDR1 KGHPV and CDR2 FQNQEV come from the germline V gene (reference sequence). CDR3 length: 13 amino acids. CDR3 DNA, as far as it was read: TGTGCCAGCAGTCTCCTGGGGTCCTATGAACAGTAC. Translation: CASSLLGSYEQY. The entire CDR3 sequence reads CASSLLGSYEQYF.

In this sample, this clone turned up a few times. The gene names given are mouse names. The read stops 1 residue short of the end of the CDR3; the missing end is completed from the germline J gene. The rearrangement links TRBV26 to TRBJ1-4; no clear D gene. V gave up 3 bases and J gave up 5 bases, with 10 bases separating them. Germline assignment: CDR1 KGHPV and CDR2 FQNQEV (reference sequence). The CDR3 runs to 14 residues. The CDR3 here is CASSLANLNERLFF. The part of the CDR3 DNA that was read is TGTGCCAGCAGTCTTGCAAATTTGAACGAAAGATTATTT.

As to this clone: Gene and germline names: mouse. The read is 1 residue too short to cover the CDR3 end, so that end is filled in from the germline J gene. This chain connects TRBV12-1 to TRBJ2-7; D perhaps matches TRBD1 (5 bases). CDR3 size: 13 residues. Trimming cost V 0 bases and J 6 bases, with 11 bases left between them. Germline loops: CDR1 SGHSN, CDR2 HYEKVE. The CDR3 sequence is CASSLEQVVEQYF. The sequenced CDR3 bases are TGTGCCAGCTCTCTCGAACAGGTGGTTGAACAGTAC.

Details on this clone: Gene names and germline match the mouse. The read stops 1 residue short of the end of the CDR3; the missing end is completed from the germline J gene. The chain uses TRBV13-2 and TRBJ2-5; the match to TRBD2 covers 8 bases. Germline V gene data show CDR1 as NNHNN and CDR2 as SYGAGS (reference sequence). This CDR3 spans 15 amino acids. The junction had 5 bases not matched to a gene; V was cut back by 0 bases and J by 5 bases. The CDR3 loop reads CASGDALDWGDTQYF. CDR3 bases read: TGTGCCAGCGGTGATGCCCTCGACTGGGGAGACACCCAGTAC.

Details on this clone: The gene names given are mouse names. The read terminates 1 residue before the CDR3 end, so the remaining end is supplied by the germline J gene. This chain links TRBV26 with TRBJ2-1, with 12 positions matching TRBD2. V was clipped by 6 bases and J by 4 bases; unmatched bases: 7. The CDR3 runs 16 residues. CDR1 and CDR2 from the germline V gene are KGHPV and FQNQEV (reference sequence). The CDR3 DNA, read in part, is TGTGCCAGCAGCCCTGACTGGGGGGGCTGGTATGCTGAGCAGTTC. Translating it yields CASSPDWGGWYAEQF. The entire CDR3 is CASSPDWGGWYAEQFF.

On this clone: Gene names are the mouse ones. The read is 1 residue too short to cover the CDR3 end, so that end is filled in from the germline J gene. V usage is TRBV14 and J usage is TRBJ2-3; D gene uncertain. The CDR3 runs to 13 residues. The germline V gene encodes CDR1 SGHDT and CDR2 FRDEAV. Trimming removed 5 bases from V and 2 bases from J, with 9 bases in between. The CDR3 spells CASRPDNAETLYF. CDR3 DNA, as far as it was read: TGTGCCAGCAGACCCGACAATGCAGAAACGCTGTAT.

This clone was seen a few times. Genes here carry mouse names. The read terminates 1 residue before the CDR3 end, so the remaining end is supplied by the germline J gene. The gene calls are TRBV26 and TRBJ2-7, with TRBD2 matching over 11 bases. The CDR3 sequence is 15 residues long. J lost 3 bases, V lost 5 bases, and 6 bases had no gene match. The germline V gene has CDR1 KGHPV and CDR2 FQNQEV (reference sequence). CDR3 DNA (partial): TGTGCCAGCAGTATGGACTGGGGGGCCCTCTATGAACAGTAC. This gives the protein CASSMDWGALYEQY. The whole CDR3 protein is CASSMDWGALYEQYF.

As regards this clone: The gene names here belong to mouse. Read coverage stops 1 residue before the CDR3 terminus; the germline J gene supplies the remainder. The chain has TRBV19 and TRBJ2-7; a weak D match, TRBD1 (6 bases). The V gene lost 7 bases and the J gene lost 3 bases, with 8 bases spanning the gap. Germline CDR1 and CDR2: FNHDT and SITEND (reference sequence). The CDR3 extends over 11 amino acids. The CDR3 spells CASGGGYEQYF. The DNA read from the CDR3 is TGTGCCAGCGGAGGGGGCTATGAACAGTAC.

A remark on this clone: Gene names denote mouse genes. The sequence runs out 1 residue before the end of the CDR3; the remainder is reconstructed from the germline J gene. The V gene is TRBV19, the J gene TRBJ1-4, with TRBD1 matching 10 bases. Per germline, CDR1 FNHDT and CDR2 SITEND (reference sequence). The V segment lost 0 bases and the J segment 7 bases; nucleotides outside the gene matches: 3. This CDR3 region has 15 residues. The covered CDR3 bases are TGTGCCAGCAGTATAGGGGACAGGGGAGGCGAAAGATTATTT. Its protein product is CASSIGDRGGERLF. The complete CDR3 protein is CASSIGDRGGERLFF.

This clone ranks as large. Here the gene names and germline are mouse. Coverage ceases 1 residue before the CDR3 finishes, and the germline J gene fills in the end. The chain recombines TRBV14 with TRBJ2-7; 11 bases match TRBD1. The germline V gene encodes CDR1 SGHDT and CDR2 FRDEAV. The CDR3 spans 14 residues. The junction had 5 bases not matched to a gene; V was cut back by 5 bases and J by 4 bases. The CDR3 here is CASSSGTGGYEQYF. CDR3 DNA (partial): TGTGCCAGCAGCTCCGGGACAGGGGGGTATGAACAGTAC.

This clone is categorized as large. Mouse gene names and germline throughout. The CDR3 extends 1 residue past the end of the read, so its final part is completed from the germline J gene. The chain has TRBV14 and TRBJ2-1; D might be TRBD2 (7 bases). Germline assignment: CDR1 SGHDT and CDR2 FRDEAV. Trimming took off 1 base at V and 6 bases at J, with 8 bases between the two ends. The CDR3 consists of 13 residues. CDR3 DNA (partial): TGTGCCAGCAGTTTCGGGGGGCCTGCTGAGCAGTTC. Its protein product is CASSFGGPAEQF. The complete CDR3 sequence is CASSFGGPAEQFF.

This clone has only a few counts. Gene names and germline refer to mouse. The read falls 1 residue short of the CDR3 end, and the missing part is taken from the germline J gene. The V gene is TRBV13-3, the J gene TRBJ2-7, with 7 bases that match TRBD2. The CDR3 consists of 14 residues. The V gene's germline CDR1 is NNHDY and CDR2 SYVADS. The junction had 5 bases not matched to a gene; V was cut back by 1 base and J by 4 bases. Incomplete CDR3 DNA: TGTGCCAGCAGTGATCCGGGGGGGTCTTATGAACAGTAC. Encoded protein: CASSDPGGSYEQY. The complete CDR3 sequence is CASSDPGGSYEQYF.

This clone is large in the sample. The genes and germline here are from mouse. CDR3 DNA (partial): TGTGCCTGGAGTCTCTGGGTTAACTATGCTGAGCAGTTC. As protein: CAWSLWVNYAEQF. The full CDR3 reads CAWSLWVNYAEQFF. The chain couples TRBV31 to TRBJ2-1; a weak D match, TRBD2 (5 bases). The read terminates 1 residue before the CDR3 end, so the remaining end is supplied by the germline J gene. CDR3 length: 14 residues. Trimming pared 0 bases from V and 0 bases from J, leaving 6 bases between. Germline V gene lookup returns CDR1 GKSSPN and CDR2 SITVG.

By frequency in the sample, this clone is large (0.1 to 1%). Mouse germline and gene names are used. The read terminates 1 residue ahead of where the CDR3 ends, so the germline J gene completes it. The chain is built from TRBV2 and TRBJ2-7; D uncertain. The CDR3 is made up of 14 amino acids. CDR1 LGHNA and CDR2 YSYQKL come from the germline V gene. V lost 4 bases and J lost 0, with 10 bases in between. CDR3 bases read: TGTGCCAGCAGCCTCTACGGGAGCTCCTATGAACAGTAC. Its protein is CASSLYGSSYEQY. The CDR3, in full, reads CASSLYGSSYEQYF.

Details on this clone: The germline and genes are mouse ones. The read ends 1 residue before the CDR3 terminus; that terminus is restored from the germline J gene. The V gene is TRBV26, the J gene TRBJ2-3; TRBD1 matches 7 bases. Trimming at V came to 1 base and at J to 3 bases, leaving 4 bases not matched to a gene. The CDR3 spans 15 residues. Germline V CDR1 and CDR2: KGHPV, FQNQEV (reference sequence). CDR3 sequence: CASSLYRDRAETLYF. Partial CDR3 DNA: TGTGCCAGCAGTCTGTACCGGGACAGAGCAGAAACGCTGTAT.

Note on this clone: Gene names refer to mouse genes. The CDR3 extends 1 residue past the end of the read, so its final part is completed from the germline J gene. The rearrangement links TRBV26 to TRBJ1-2; D remains ambiguous. The V end lost 2 bases, the J end lost 4 bases, and 11 bases lay between the germline ends. From germline, CDR1 is KGHPV and CDR2 FQNQEV (reference sequence). The CDR3 has 14 residues. CDR3 residues: CASSLRLRGSDYTF. The DNA read from the CDR3 is TGTGCCAGCAGTCTGCGGCTCCGGGGCTCCGACTACACC.

In the case of this clone: Mouse gene names and germline throughout. The read ends 1 residue before the CDR3 terminus; that terminus is restored from the germline J gene. This chain links TRBV26 with TRBJ2-7; 12 bases are a match to TRBD2. V was clipped by 8 bases and J by 4 bases; unmatched bases: 6. CDR1 is KGHPV, CDR2 FQNQEV, per germline (reference sequence). This CDR3 spans 14 amino acids. CDR3 sequence: CASAPGLGGYEQYF. The CDR3 DNA, read in part, is TGTGCCAGCGCCCCGGGACTGGGGGGTTATGAACAGTAC.

A few counts support this clone. The gene symbols are mouse symbols. The CDR3 end lies 1 residue beyond the end of the read and is filled in from the germline J gene. The chain has TRBV12-2 and TRBJ1-1; 9 positions match TRBD1. The CDR3 runs to 14 residues. Germline V CDR1 and CDR2: SGHLS, HYDKME. V trimming: 4 bases; J trimming: 1 base; junction bases outside the gene matches: 3. The covered CDR3 bases are TGTGCCAGCTCCCGACAGGGGGGGAACACAGAAGTCTTC. Protein sequence: CASSRQGGNTEVF. The whole CDR3 protein is CASSRQGGNTEVFF.

Concerning this clone itself: Gene names denote mouse genes. The read is 1 residue too short to cover the CDR3 end, so that end is filled in from the germline J gene. The chain joins TRBV31 to TRBJ2-5, with 9 nucleotides matching TRBD1. This CDR3 spans 13 amino acids. Trimming took 5 bases from V and 2 from J; bases not matched to a gene: 2. Germline V gene sequence: CDR1 GKSSPN, CDR2 SITVG. The CDR3 spells CAWDRGAQDTQYF. The sequenced CDR3 bases are TGTGCCTGGGACAGGGGGGCCCAAGACACCCAGTAC.

Only one count was recorded for this clone. All gene names here are mouse names. The CDR3 is cut off 1 residue early in the read; its end comes from the germline J gene. The rearrangement joins TRBV23 to TRBJ2-3; no DNA check was done on the table's D call, TRBD1. The germline gives CDR1 KGHTA, CDR2 FQNQQP. The CDR3 is 14 amino acids. Incomplete CDR3 DNA: TGCTCCAGCAGCCCGACAGGGAGAGCAGAAACGCTGTAT. It codes for CSSSPTGRAETLY. The whole CDR3 reads CSSSPTGRAETLYF.

A remark on this clone: Gene names and germline match the mouse. The read halts 1 residue ahead of the CDR3 end, with the missing end drawn from the germline J gene. The genes are TRBV24 and TRBJ1-3, with 8 nucleotides matching TRBD1. J was trimmed by 3 bases and V by 2 bases; bases with no gene match: 3. The CDR3 length is 15 residues. The germline CDR1 and CDR2 sequences are KGHTA and FRNEEI. Incomplete CDR3 DNA: TGTGCCAGCAGTCTGGAGACAGGGGTTGGAAATACGCTCTAT. This codes for CASSLETGVGNTLY. The CDR3, in full, reads CASSLETGVGNTLYF.

With regard to this clone: All gene names here are mouse names. From the germline J gene comes the end of the CDR3, since the read stops 1 residue before it. J is TRBJ2-5 and V is TRBV2; D gene uncertain. CDR1 and CDR2 (germline): LGHNA, YSYQKL. The V end lost 0 bases, the J end lost 3 bases, and 4 bases lay between the germline ends. The CDR3 runs 13 residues. The CDR3 reads CASSQDRQDTQYF. The sequenced CDR3 bases are TGTGCCAGCAGCCAAGACAGACAAGACACCCAGTAC.

A few counts support this clone. The listed genes are named as in mouse. The CDR3 spells CASSLGQTNSDYTF. CDR3 bases read: TGTGCAAGCAGCTTAGGACAGACAAACTCCGACTACACC. The chain links TRBV16 to TRBJ1-2; maybe TRBD1 (5 bases). The read ends 1 residue before the CDR3 terminus; that terminus is restored from the germline J gene. CDR1 SGHSA and CDR2 FRNQAP come from the germline V gene. Trimming removed 1 base at V and 0 bases at J, with 6 bases between. The length of the CDR3 is 14 residues.

A remark on this clone: Mouse names are used for the genes. The CDR3 sequence: CASSLRTDAEQFF. The CDR3 DNA, read in part, is TGTGCCAGCAGTCTGCGGACAGATGCTGAGCAGTTC. The J gene is TRBJ2-1, the V gene TRBV26, with a tentative D call TRBD1 (6 bases). The CDR3 extends 1 residue past the end of the read, so its final part is completed from the germline J gene. The CDR3 consists of 13 residues. V lost 2 bases and J 5 bases, leaving 7 bases between the germline ends. Looked up from germline, CDR1 is KGHPV and CDR2 is FQNQEV (reference sequence).

With respect to this clone: Here the gene names and germline are mouse. CDR3 sequence reads: CSSSATDNSPLYF. The sequenced part of the CDR3 DNA is TGCTCCAGCAGTGCGACAGATAATTCGCCCCTCTAC. V usage is TRBV23 and J usage is TRBJ1-6; the DNA was not used to check the table's D call, TRBD1. The missing CDR3 end, 1 residue past where the read stops, is filled in from the germline J gene. TRBJ1-6 is marked as an open reading frame, function uncertain. In germline, CDR1 is KGHTA, CDR2 FQNQQP. The CDR3 runs to 13 residues.

Regarding this clone: Mouse gene names and germline throughout. The read finishes 1 residue shy of the CDR3 end, and the germline J gene is used to complete it. The rearrangement joins TRBV13-1 to TRBJ1-1; a weak D match, TRBD1 (5 bases). V was shortened by 3 bases and J by 7 bases, with 7 bases between the two germline ends. This CDR3 is built from 11 residues. The germline CDR1 and CDR2 sequences are NSHNY and SYGAGN. The DNA read from the CDR3 is TGTGCCAGCAGTGCGGGGGGAGAAGTCTTC. Amino acids: CASSAGGEVF. The complete CDR3 sequence is CASSAGGEVFF.

This clone was seen more than once but under ten times. Genes and germline are mouse. With the read ending 1 residue before the CDR3 end, the germline J gene is used to fill in that end. The chain joins TRBV12-2 to TRBJ2-5, with 8 bases fitting TRBD2. Germline values: CDR1 SGHLS, CDR2 HYDKME. This CDR3 contains 16 residues. J lost 5 bases, V lost 0 bases, and 9 bases had no gene match. The CDR3 sequence: CASSLVGGVGRDTQYF. The covered CDR3 bases are TGTGCCAGCTCTCTCGTTGGGGGGGTTGGTCGAGACACCCAGTAC.

Details on this clone: Gene names denote mouse genes. The read halts 1 residue ahead of the CDR3 end, with the missing end drawn from the germline J gene. The chain uses TRBV15 and TRBJ2-2, with D perhaps TRBD2 (6 bases). Trimming pared 5 bases from V and 4 bases from J, leaving 8 bases between. The CDR3 spans 13 residues. Germline CDR1 SGHND, CDR2 FRSKSL. The DNA read from the CDR3 is TGTGCCAGCAGTGGGGGGTGCACCGGGCAGCTCTAC. This encodes CASSGGCTGQLY. The CDR3 in full is CASSGGCTGQLYF.

Remarks on this clone: Gene names are the mouse ones. Read coverage stops 1 residue before the CDR3 terminus; the germline J gene supplies the remainder. This chain links TRBV23 with TRBJ2-3; the table's D call of TRBD2 was not tested on the DNA. This CDR3 is built from 13 residues. Germline values: CDR1 KGHTA, CDR2 FQNQQP. CDR3: CSSSQSLGETLYF. The covered CDR3 bases are TGCTCCAGCAGTCAATCGCTGGGAGAAACGCTGTAT.

On this clone itself: Any gene name here is a mouse gene name. Read data end 1 residue before the CDR3 end; the end is taken from the germline J gene. This sequence joins TRBV5 and TRBJ1-5, with a tentative D call TRBD1 (6 bases). This CDR3 has 16 amino acids. Trimming left V 0 bases short and J 0 bases short, with 9 bases between. Germline CDR1 and CDR2: LGHNA and YNLKQL (reference sequence). CDR3 DNA (partial): TGTGCCAGCAGCCAAGATCCAGGGGATAACAACCAGGCTCCGCTT. This gives the protein CASSQDPGDNNQAPL. Given in full, the CDR3 is CASSQDPGDNNQAPLF.